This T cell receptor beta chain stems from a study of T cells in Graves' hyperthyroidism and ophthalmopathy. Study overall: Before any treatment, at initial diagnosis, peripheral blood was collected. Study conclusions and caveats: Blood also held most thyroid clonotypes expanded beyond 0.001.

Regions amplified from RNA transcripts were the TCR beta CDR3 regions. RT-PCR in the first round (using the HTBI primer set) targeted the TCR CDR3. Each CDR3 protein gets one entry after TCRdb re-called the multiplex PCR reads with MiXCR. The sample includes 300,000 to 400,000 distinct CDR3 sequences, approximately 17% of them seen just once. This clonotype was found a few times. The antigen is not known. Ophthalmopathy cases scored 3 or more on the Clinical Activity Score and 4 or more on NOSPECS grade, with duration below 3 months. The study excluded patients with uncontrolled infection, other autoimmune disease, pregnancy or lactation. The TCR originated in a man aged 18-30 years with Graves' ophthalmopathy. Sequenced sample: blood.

The CDR3 protein is CASSFRDRGFLNQPQHF. The CDR3 nucleotides are TGTGCCAGCAGCTTCCGGGACAGGGGGTTTCTCAATCAGCCCCAGCATTTT. The chain combines TRBV7-2 with TRBJ1-5, with 11 bases identical to TRBD1. V gave up 3 bases and J gave up 3 bases; unmatched junction bases: 7. This CDR3 comprises 17 residues. The germline V gene encodes CDR1 SGHTA and CDR2 FQGNSA.